This T cell receptor beta chain was sequenced for a study of T cell responses to AZD1222 COVID-19 vaccine (dated by TCRdb to about 2021). Study-wide context: TCR sequencing covered over 230 trial participants: about 210 given two doses of AZD1222 and approximately 25 given two doses of MenACWY control vaccine. Trial participants were enrolled by age into 18-55, 56-69 and 70-plus year subgroups, with around 140, 26 and 57 TCR-sequenced participants respectively. Broad study findings and their caveats: Because no day 14 peak-response samples were available, the repertoires could be characterized only after the peak T cell response. In the small 56-69-year group, the increase in depth fell short of significance, most likely because of low power. Most participants were white British and females outnumbered males, and the authors suggested that clonal diversity may have been underestimated. A significant rise in spike-specific TCR breadth and depth was observed after two AZD1222 doses relative to day 0 and relative to MenACWY recipients. Conclusions about previously exposed vaccinees are limited, since just a handful of AZD1222 recipients were seropositive for SARS-CoV-2 at baseline. Reportedly, close to half of the unique spike-specific TCRs recognized epitopes lying outside the regions that are mutated in the B.1.351 and B.1.1.7 variants. The vaccine-associated CD4 TCRs covered the entire spike protein, and the dominant responses fell in regions 160-218 and 743-854.

The time point label of this sample denotes: about 28 days (+/-7) after the second vaccine dose. AZD1222 recipients given second doses at about 4 weeks or at about 12 weeks were pooled, since spike-specific TCR depth and breadth were not found to differ between the two schedules. Vaccinee samples came from UK trials COV001 and COV002, including a single-blind randomized controlled phase 2/3 trial of AZD1222 (ChAdOx1 nCoV-19) in healthy adults. Trial participant PBMC samples were collected at day 0 and day 28 after the second dose for TCRbeta chain sequencing. CDR1 and CDR2 are read off the germline V gene as SGHDT and YYEEEE. V sheds 4 bases and J sheds 4 bases, leaving 10 bases between their ends. The CDR3 contains 13 residues, cysteine and phenylalanine counted. Kept here is only the CDR3 DNA, which spans 39 bases and is read in frame from base 1. The CDR3 regions of human TCRbeta chains were analyzed by immunosequencing. As for the authors' bioinformatics: Repertoire TCRs were matched against a reference library of SARS-CoV-2-specific TCRs generated with the MIRA antigen-specificity platform. Breadth was defined as the fraction of unique TCRs that were SARS-CoV-2-associated, and depth was defined as the fraction of total T cells that were SARS-CoV-2-associated. Using the MIRA data, each spike-specific TCR was assigned both to the spike region to which the TCR was reactive and to a CD4 or CD8 class. Log10-transformed breadth and depth values were compared by one-way ANOVA with Sidak's multiple comparisons tests. Not all clones reach the TCRdb copy of this immuneACCESS table, which keeps in-frame sequences only. Checked studies attribute under half of the gap to unresolved V genes and leave the rest unexplained. Clone size and V and J calls were adopted from that table, with D and trimming inferred from the DNA. The sample data list some 58,000 clones, and approximately 80% of these were observed just once. The ten largest clonotypes hold 5% of the sample.

Points on this clone: It has no known antigen specificity. Base qualities are missing; no much larger clone stands one base away.

The source is an adult who received the AZD1222 COVID-19 vaccine. The V and J genes are TRBV5-6 and TRBJ2-3; the D gene is not confidently resolved. This specimen consisted of peripheral blood, obtained 28 days after the second AZD1222 dose. The CDR3 region reads CASSRLRADTQYF. The bases are TGTGCCAGCAGCCGTCTTAGGGCAGATACGCAGTATTTT.